The T cell receptor (beta chain) described here comes from a study of cytomegalovirus exposure and HLA in healthy donors. Study at large: There were 90 million to 140 million unique TCR beta sequences, drawn from approximately 190 million T cells, in an earlier analysis.

Germline CDR1 is SGHTA and CDR2 is FQGNSA. The CDR3 loop spans 16 amino acids. V lost 6 bases and J lost 0; bases outside the gene matches: 8. PCR amplification relied on 60 Vbeta primers (plus 13 Jbeta primers). The assay was immunoSEQ multiplex PCR, and TCRdb's table has in-frame clones only and misses some. The data hold approximately 160,000 clones, with around 75% observed a single time. Study conclusions and caveats: In vitro assays verified that a few CMV-associated chains recognized CMV antigens specifically. Later analysis suggested links between common viral pathogens and several top significant clusters. As immune exposure information, only CMV serostatus was available.

This clone has just a few counts. Its cognate antigen is unknown. The chain combines TRBV7-2 with TRBJ1-3; 7 bases fit TRBD1. This clonotype was sampled from a man between 18 and 35 years old in good health and CMV-seronegative. Sequenced: PBMCs. Here the CDR3 reads CASSLRDSRSGNTIYF. In DNA form, the CDR3 reads TGTGCCAGCAGTCTCCGGGACAGCCGCTCTGGAAACACCATATATTTT.